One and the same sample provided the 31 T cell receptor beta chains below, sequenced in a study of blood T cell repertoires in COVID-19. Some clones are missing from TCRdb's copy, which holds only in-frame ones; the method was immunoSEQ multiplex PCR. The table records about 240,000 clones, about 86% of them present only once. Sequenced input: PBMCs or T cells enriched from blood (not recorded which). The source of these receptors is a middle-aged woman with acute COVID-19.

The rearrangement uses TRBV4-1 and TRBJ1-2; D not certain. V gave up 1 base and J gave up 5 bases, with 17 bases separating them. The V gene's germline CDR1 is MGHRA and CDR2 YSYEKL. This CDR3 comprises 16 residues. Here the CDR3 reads CASSQVIPAAEYGYTF. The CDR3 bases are TGCGCCAGCAGCCAAGTCATCCCGGCAGCGGAATATGGCTACACCTTC.

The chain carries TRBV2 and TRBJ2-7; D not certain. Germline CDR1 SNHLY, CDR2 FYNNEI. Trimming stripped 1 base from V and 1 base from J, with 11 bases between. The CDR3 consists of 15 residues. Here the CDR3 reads CASSEGQSWSYEQYF. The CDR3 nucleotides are TGTGCCAGCAGTGAAGGACAAAGCTGGTCCTACGAGCAGTACTTC.

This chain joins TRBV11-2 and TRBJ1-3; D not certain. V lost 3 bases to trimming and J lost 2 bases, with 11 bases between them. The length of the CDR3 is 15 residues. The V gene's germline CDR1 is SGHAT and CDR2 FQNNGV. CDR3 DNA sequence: TGTGCCAGCAGCTTGGAGGGTTCCCCTGGAAACACCATATATTTT. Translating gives CASSLEGSPGNTIYF. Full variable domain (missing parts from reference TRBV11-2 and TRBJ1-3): EAGVAQSPRYKIIEKRQSVAFWCNPISGHATLYWYQQILGQGPKLLIQFQNNGVVDDSQLPKDRFSAERLKGVDSTLKIQPAKLEDSAVYLCASSLEGSPGNTIYFGEGSWLTVV.

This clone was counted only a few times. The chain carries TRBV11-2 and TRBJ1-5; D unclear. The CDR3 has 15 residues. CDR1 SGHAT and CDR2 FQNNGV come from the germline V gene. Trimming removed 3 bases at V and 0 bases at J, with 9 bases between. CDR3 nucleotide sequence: TGTGCCAGCAGCTTGGCGGGATATAGCAATCAGCCCCAGCATTTT. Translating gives CASSLAGYSNQPQHF. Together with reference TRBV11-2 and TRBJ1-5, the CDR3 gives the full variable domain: EAGVAQSPRYKIIEKRQSVAFWCNPISGHATLYWYQQILGQGPKLLIQFQNNGVVDDSQLPKDRFSAERLKGVDSTLKIQPAKLEDSAVYLCASSLAGYSNQPQHFGDGTRLSIL.

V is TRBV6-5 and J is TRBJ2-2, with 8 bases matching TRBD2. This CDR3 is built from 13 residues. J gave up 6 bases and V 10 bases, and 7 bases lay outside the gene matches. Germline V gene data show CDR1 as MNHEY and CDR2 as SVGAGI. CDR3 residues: CATSGLVAGELFF. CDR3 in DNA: TGTGCCACCTCGGGACTAGTTGCCGGGGAGCTGTTTTTT.

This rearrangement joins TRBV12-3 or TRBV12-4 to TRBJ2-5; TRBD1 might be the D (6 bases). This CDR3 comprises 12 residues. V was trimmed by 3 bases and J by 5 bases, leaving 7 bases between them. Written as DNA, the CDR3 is TGTGCCAGCAGTTTTAGGGGGGAGACCCAGTACTTC. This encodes CASSFRGETQYF.

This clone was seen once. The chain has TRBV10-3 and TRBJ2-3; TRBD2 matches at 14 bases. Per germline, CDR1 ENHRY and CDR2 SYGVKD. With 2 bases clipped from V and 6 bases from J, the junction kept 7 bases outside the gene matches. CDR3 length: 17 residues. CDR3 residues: CAISEPRGLAGADTQYF. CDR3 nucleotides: TGTGCCATCAGTGAGCCCAGGGGACTAGCGGGAGCGGATACGCAGTATTTT.

The CDR3 region has the DNA TGCAGCGTTGCGAGGGACAAAGATCAGCCCCAGCATTTT. Translating gives CSVARDKDQPQHF. This chain joins TRBV29-1 and TRBJ1-5; maybe TRBD1 (6 bases). The CDR3 has 13 residues. Germline V gene lookup returns CDR1 SQVTM and CDR2 ANQGSEA. The V gene lost 4 bases and the J gene lost 5 bases, with 12 bases spanning the gap. Complete variable domain (other parts from reference TRBV29-1 and TRBJ1-5): SAVISQKPSRDICQRGTSLTIQCQVDSQVTMMFWYRQQPGQSLTLIATANQGSEATYESGFVIDKFPISRPNLTFSTLTVSNMSPEDSSIYLCSVARDKDQPQHFGDGTRLSIL.

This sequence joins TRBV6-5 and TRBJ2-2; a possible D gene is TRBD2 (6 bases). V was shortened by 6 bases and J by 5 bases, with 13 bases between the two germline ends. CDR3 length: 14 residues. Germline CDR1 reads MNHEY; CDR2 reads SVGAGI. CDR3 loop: CASSPGTLTGELFF. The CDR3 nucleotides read TGTGCCAGCAGCCCCGGGACTTTAACCGGGGAGCTGTTTTTT.

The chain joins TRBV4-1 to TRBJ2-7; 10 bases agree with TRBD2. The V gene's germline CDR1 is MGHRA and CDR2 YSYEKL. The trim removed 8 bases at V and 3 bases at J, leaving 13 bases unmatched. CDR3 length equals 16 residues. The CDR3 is CASAPISAGGFYEQYF. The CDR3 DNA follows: TGCGCCAGCGCCCCAATATCAGCGGGAGGGTTCTACGAGCAGTACTTC.

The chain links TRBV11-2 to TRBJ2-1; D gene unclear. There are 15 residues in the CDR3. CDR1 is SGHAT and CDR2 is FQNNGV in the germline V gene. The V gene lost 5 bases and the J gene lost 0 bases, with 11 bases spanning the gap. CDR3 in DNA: TGTGCCAGCAGCCAAACTCTGAGCTCCTACAATGAGCAGTTCTTC. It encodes CASSQTLSSYNEQFF.

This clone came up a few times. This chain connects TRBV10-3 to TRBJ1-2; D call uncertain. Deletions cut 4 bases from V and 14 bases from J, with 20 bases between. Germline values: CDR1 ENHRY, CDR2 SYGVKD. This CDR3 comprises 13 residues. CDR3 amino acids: CAISGTRADSLTF. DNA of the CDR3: TGTGCCATCAGTGGTACGCGGGCGGACTCGCTAACCTTC.

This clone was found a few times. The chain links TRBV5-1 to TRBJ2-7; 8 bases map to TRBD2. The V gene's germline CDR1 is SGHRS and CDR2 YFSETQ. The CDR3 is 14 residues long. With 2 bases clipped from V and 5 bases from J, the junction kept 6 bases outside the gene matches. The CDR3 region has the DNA TGCGCCAGCAGCTTTAGCGGGATCAAGGACGAGCAGTACTTC. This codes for CASSFSGIKDEQYF.

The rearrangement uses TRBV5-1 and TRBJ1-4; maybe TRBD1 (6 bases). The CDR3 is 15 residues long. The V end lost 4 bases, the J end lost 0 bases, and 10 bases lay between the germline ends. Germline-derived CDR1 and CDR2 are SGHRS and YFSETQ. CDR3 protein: CASSPRTATNEKLFF. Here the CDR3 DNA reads TGCGCCAGCAGCCCCCGGACAGCAACTAATGAAAAACTGTTTTTT.

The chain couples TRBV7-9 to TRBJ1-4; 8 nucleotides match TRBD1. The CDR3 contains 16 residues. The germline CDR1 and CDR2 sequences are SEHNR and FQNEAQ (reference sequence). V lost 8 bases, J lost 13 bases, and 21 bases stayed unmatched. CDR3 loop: CASAPLSDRALLGLFF. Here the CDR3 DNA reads TGTGCCAGCGCCCCCCTTTCGGACAGGGCCTTATTGGGACTGTTTTTT.

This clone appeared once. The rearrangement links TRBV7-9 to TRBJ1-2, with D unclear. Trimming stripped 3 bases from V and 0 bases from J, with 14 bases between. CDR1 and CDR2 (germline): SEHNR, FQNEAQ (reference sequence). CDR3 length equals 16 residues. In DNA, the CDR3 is TGTGCCAGCAGCTTCGTCCGGGATTTTACTAACTATGGCTACACCTTC. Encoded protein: CASSFVRDFTNYGYTF.

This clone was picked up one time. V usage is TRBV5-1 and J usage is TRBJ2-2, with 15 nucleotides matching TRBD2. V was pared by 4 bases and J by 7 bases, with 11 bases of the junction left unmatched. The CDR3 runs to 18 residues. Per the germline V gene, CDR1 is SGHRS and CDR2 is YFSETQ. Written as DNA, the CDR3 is TGCGCCAGCAGCAAGGGACTAGCGGGAGGAGACGGCCTCGGGGAGCTGTTTTTT. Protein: CASSKGLAGGDGLGELFF.

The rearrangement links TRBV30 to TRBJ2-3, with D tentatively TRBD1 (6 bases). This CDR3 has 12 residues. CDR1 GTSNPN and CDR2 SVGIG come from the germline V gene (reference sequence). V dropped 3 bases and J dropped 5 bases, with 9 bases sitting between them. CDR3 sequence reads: CAWSTGLDTQYF. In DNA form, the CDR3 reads TGTGCCTGGAGCACAGGGCTAGATACGCAGTATTTT. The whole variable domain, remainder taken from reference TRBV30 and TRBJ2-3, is SQTIHQWPATLVQPVGSPLSLECTVEGTSNPNLYWYRQAAGRGLQLLFYSVGIGQISSEVPQNLSASRPQDRQFILSSKKLLLSDSGFYLCAWSTGLDTQYFGPGTRLTVL.

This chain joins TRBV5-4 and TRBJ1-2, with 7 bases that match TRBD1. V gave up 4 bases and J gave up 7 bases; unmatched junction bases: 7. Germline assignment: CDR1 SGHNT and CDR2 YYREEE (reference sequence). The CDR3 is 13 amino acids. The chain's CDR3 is CASSPTGLSGYTF. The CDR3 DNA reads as TGTGCCAGCAGCCCGACAGGGTTGAGTGGCTACACCTTC.

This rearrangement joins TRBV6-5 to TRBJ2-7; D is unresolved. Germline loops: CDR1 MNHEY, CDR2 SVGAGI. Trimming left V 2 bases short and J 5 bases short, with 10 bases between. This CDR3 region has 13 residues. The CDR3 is CASSYAEPNEQYF. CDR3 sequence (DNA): TGTGCCAGCAGTTACGCGGAACCGAACGAGCAGTACTTC.

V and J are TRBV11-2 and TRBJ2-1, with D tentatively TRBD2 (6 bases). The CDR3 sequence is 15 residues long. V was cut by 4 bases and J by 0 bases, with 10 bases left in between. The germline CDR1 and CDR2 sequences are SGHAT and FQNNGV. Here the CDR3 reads CASSSRTTSYNEQFF. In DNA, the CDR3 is TGTGCCAGCAGCTCGAGGACTACCTCCTACAATGAGCAGTTCTTC. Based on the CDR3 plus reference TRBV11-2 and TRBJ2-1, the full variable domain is EAGVAQSPRYKIIEKRQSVAFWCNPISGHATLYWYQQILGQGPKLLIQFQNNGVVDDSQLPKDRFSAERLKGVDSTLKIQPAKLEDSAVYLCASSSRTTSYNEQFFGPGTRLTVL.

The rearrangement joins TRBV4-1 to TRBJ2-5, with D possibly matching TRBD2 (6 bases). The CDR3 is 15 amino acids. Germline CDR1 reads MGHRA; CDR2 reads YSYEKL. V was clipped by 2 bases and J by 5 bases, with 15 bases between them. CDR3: CASSQSGTSLETQYF. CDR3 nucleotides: TGCGCCAGCAGCCAAAGCGGAACTAGCTTGGAGACCCAGTACTTC.

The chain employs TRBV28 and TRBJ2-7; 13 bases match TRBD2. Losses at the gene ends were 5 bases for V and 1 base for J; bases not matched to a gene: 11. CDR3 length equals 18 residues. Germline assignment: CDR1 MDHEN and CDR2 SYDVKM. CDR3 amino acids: CASSIPGLAGSLSYEQYF. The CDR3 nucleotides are TGTGCCAGCAGTATCCCGGGACTAGCGGGGTCCCTTTCCTACGAGCAGTACTTC. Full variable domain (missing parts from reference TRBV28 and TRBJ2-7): DVKVTQSSRYLVKRTGEKVFLECVQDMDHENMFWYRQDPGLGLRLIYFSYDVKMKEKGDIPEGYSVSREKKERFSLILESASTNQTSMYLCASSIPGLAGSLSYEQYFGPGTRLTVT.

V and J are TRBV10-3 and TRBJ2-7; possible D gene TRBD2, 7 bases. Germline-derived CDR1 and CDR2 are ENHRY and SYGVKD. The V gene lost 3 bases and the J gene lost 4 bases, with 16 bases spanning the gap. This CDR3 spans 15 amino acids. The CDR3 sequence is CAISEDRTRAYEQYF. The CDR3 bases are TGTGCCATCAGTGAAGACAGGACTAGGGCGTACGAGCAGTACTTC.

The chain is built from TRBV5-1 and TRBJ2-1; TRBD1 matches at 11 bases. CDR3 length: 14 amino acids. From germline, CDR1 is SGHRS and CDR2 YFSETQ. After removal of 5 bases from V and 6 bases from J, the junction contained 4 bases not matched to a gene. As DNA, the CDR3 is TGCGCCAGCAGACAGGGACAGGGGGTCAATGAGCAGTTCTTC. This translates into CASRQGQGVNEQFF.

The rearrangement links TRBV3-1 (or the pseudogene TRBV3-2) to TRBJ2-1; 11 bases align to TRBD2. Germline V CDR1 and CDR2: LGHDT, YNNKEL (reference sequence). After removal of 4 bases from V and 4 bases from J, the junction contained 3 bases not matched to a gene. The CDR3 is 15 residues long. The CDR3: CASSLGTSGYNEQFF. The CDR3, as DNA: TGTGCCAGCAGCCTTGGGACTAGCGGATACAATGAGCAGTTCTTC.

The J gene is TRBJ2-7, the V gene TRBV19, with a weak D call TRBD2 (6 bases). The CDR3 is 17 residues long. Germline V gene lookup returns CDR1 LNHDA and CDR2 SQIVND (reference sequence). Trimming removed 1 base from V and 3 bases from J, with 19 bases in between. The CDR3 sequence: CASSIAEIGTYHYEQYF. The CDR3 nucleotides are TGTGCCAGTAGTATAGCTGAGATTGGGACTTACCACTACGAGCAGTACTTC.

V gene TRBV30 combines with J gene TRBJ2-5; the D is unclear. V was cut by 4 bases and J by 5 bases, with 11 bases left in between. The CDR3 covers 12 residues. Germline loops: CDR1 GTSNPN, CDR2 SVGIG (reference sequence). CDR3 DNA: TGTGCCTGGACAAGAGTGCGGGAGACCCAGTACTTC. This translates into CAWTRVRETQYF.

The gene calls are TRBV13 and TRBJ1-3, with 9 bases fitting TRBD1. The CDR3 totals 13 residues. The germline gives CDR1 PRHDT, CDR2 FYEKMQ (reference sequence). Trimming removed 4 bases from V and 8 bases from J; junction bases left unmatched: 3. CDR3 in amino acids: CASSSDRGDTIYF. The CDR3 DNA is TGTGCCAGCAGCTCCGACAGGGGGGACACCATATATTTT.

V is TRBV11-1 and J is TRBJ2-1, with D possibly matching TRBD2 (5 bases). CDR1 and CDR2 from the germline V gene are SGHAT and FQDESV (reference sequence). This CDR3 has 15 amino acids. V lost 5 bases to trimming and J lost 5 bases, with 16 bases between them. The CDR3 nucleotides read TGTGCCAGCAGCCCCGGACTGCGTATCCACAATGAGCAGTTCTTC. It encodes CASSPGLRIHNEQFF.

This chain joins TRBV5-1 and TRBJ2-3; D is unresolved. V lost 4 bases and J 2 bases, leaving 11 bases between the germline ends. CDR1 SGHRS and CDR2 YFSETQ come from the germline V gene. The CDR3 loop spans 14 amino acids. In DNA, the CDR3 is TGCGCCAGCAGCGATACAGAATACACAGATACGCAGTATTTT. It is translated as CASSDTEYTDTQYF.